This is a list of T cell receptor beta chains from one sample in a study of OX40 agonist ivuxolimab in advanced cancers. TCRdb keeps only in-frame clones here, not all; method: immunoSEQ multiplex PCR. The data hold about 47,000 clones, with roughly 89% observed a single time. The sample in question was CD4+ or CD8+ T cells sorted from blood, obtained in a trial of the OX40 agonist ivuxolimab. The receptor set was obtained from an adult with an advanced solid tumor such as melanoma, head and neck, liver or kidney cancer. The CDR3 runs from the conserved cysteine through the conserved F or W. Each record gives: clone size, D gene, J gene, V gene, CDR3 protein, CDR3 DNA. A D gene is named only where the DNA matches it firmly. Size is omitted from some rows. Given values are once, few, many or a class for expanded clones.

.	.	TRBJ1-1	TRBV7-9	CASSALQVGGNTEAFF	TGTGCCAGCAGCGCCTTACAGGTCGGAGGGAACACTGAAGCTTTCTTT
.	.	TRBJ1-3	TRBV18	CASSPRTSSGNTIYF	TGTGCCAGCTCACCCAGGACTAGCTCTGGAAACACCATATATTTT
.	.	TRBJ1-5	TRBV28	CASIPWGSEQPQHF	TGTGCCAGCATCCCCTGGGGGTCCGAGCAGCCCCAGCATTTT
.	.	TRBJ2-1	TRBV4-1	CASSHLGRQNNEQFF	TGCGCCAGCAGCCACCTAGGACGCCAGAACAATGAGCAGTTCTTC
.	.	TRBJ2-1	TRBV30	CAWSVRLSDEQFF	TGTGCCTGGAGTGTACGGCTTTCGGATGAGCAGTTCTTC
.	.	TRBJ2-2	TRBV19	CASGNRDKSRGELFF	TGTGCCAGCGGGAACAGGGACAAATCCCGTGGGGAGCTGTTTTTT
once	.	TRBJ1-3	TRBV5-1	CASSPIFQGSGNTIYF	TGCGCCAGCAGCCCTATTTTCCAGGGGTCTGGAAACACCATATATTTT
.	TRBD2	TRBJ2-1	TRBV25-1	CASPSPAGGLSYNEQFF	TGTGCCAGCCCCAGTCCGGCGGGAGGCCTCTCCTACAATGAGCAGTTCTTC
.	.	TRBJ2-7	TRBV30	CAWSPNDWWQYF	TGTGCCTGGAGTCCCAATGACTGGTGGCAGTACTTC
few	.	TRBJ1-3	TRBV19	CASSPQQGGNTIYF	TGTGCCAGTAGCCCTCAGCAGGGAGGAAACACCATATATTTT
.	.	TRBJ1-5	TRBV28	CASSAGGQGGQPQHF	TGTGCCAGCAGTGCCGGGGGGCAGGGAGGTCAGCCCCAGCATTTT
.	.	TRBJ1-1	TRBV9	CASSATPGARNTEAFF	TGTGCCAGCAGCGCAACACCGGGAGCTAGGAACACTGAAGCTTTCTTT
.	.	TRBJ2-7	TRBV2	CASSYDSHTSYEQYF	TGTGCCAGCAGTTACGACAGCCACACCTCATACGAGCAGTACTTC
.	TRBD1	TRBJ2-6	TRBV28	CASSLGQGALTLWTNVLTF	TGTGCCAGCAGTTTAGGACAGGGGGCCCTTACTCTCTGGACCAACGTCCTGACTTTC
.	.	TRBJ2-2	TRBV23-1	CASSQSLCVPGPNTGELFF	TGCGCCAGCAGTCAATCTCTCTGTGTTCCGGGCCCTAACACCGGGGAGCTGTTTTTT
once	.	TRBJ1-1	TRBV28	CASSFGGRGLIRTEAFF	TGTGCCAGCAGTTTCGGCGGAAGGGGACTTATAAGAACTGAAGCTTTCTTT
.	.	TRBJ2-5	TRBV6-5	CASRSSGVRETQYF	TGTGCCAGCAGATCCTCAGGGGTCCGAGAGACCCAGTACTTC